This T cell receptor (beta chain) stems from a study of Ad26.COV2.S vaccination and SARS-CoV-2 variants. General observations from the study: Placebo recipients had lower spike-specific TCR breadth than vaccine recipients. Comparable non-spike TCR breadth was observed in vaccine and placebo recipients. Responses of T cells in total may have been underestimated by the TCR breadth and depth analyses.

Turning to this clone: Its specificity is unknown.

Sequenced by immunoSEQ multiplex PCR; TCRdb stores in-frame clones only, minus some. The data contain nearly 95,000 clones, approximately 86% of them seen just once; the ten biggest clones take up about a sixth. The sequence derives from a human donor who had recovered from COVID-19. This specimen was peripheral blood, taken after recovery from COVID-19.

CDR3 sequence: CASSPRSGRGNEQFF. CDR3 coding DNA: TGTGCCAGCAGCCCAAGGAGCGGGAGGGGGAATGAGCAGTTCTTC. The rearrangement joins TRBV6-5 to TRBJ2-1; TRBD2 aligns across 10 bases. Germline CDR1 is MNHEY and CDR2 is SVGAGI. Trimming cost V 6 bases and J 7 bases; bases outside gene matches: 9. The CDR3 length is 15 residues.